Sequencing of this TCR beta chain was carried out in a study of regulatory T cells in long-lasting Graves disease. The time point is: newly diagnosed GD, antithyroid drugs for less than 3 months. PBMCs were the source of the RNA used for TCR sequencing. Study-wide findings and caveats: It was possible that the small sample size reduced accuracy.

Assembly of TCR beta libraries relied on iRepertoire HTBI primers together with Arm-PCR of CDR3 regions. One entry per CDR3 protein results from TCRdb running MiXCR on the multiplex PCR reads. In the table there are under 450,000 distinct CDR3 sequences, about 11% of which are singletons. The CDR3 length is 14 residues. Germline values: CDR1 SGHKS, CDR2 YYEKEE (reference sequence). Between the trimmed V and J ends, which lost 0 bases and 5 bases, there was a span of 9 bases. This clonotype came up many times. Antigen specificity is unknown. These data were also reused for a study on T cells in Graves' hyperthyroidism and ophthalmopathy. As reported in that work: Most thyroid clonotypes expanded above 0.001 were also detected in blood. A model using 13 V-J features told ophthalmopathy apart from stable hyperthyroidism.

The sequence derives from a woman under 30 with Graves disease. Specimen: peripheral blood mononuclear cells (PBMCs), collected at new diagnosis, from a patient treated with antithyroid drugs. V is TRBV5-5 and J is TRBJ1-5; D ambiguous. The CDR3 coding sequence is TGTGCCAGCAGCTTGGGGGCTATCGATCAGCCCCAGCATTTT. Translation: CASSLGAIDQPQHF.